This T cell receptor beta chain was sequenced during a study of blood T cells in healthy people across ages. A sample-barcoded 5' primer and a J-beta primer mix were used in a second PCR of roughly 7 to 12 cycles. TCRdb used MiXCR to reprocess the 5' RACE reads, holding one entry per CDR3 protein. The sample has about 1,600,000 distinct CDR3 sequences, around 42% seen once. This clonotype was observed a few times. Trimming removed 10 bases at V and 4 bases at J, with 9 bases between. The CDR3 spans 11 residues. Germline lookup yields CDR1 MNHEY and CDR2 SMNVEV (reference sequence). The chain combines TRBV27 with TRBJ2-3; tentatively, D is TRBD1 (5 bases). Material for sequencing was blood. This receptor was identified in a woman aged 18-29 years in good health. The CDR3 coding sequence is TGTGCCACTACCAGGGCAGATACGCAGTATTTT. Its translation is CATTRADTQYF.